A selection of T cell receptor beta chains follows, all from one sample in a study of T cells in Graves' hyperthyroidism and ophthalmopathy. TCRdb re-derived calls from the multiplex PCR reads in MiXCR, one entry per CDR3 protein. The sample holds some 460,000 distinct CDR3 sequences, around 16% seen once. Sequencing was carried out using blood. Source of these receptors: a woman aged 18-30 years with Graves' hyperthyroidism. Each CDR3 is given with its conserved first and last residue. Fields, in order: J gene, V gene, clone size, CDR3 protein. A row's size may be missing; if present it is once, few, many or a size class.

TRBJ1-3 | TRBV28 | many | CASNSMSSGNTIYF
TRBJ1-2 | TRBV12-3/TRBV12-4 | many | CASSPTGNPTYGYTF
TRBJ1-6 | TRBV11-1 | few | CASSPIRRSNSPLHF
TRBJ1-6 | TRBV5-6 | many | CASSFTGGANSPLHF
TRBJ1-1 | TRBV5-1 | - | CASSPDSSTEAFF
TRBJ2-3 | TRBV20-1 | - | CSAKVDRASPRTDTQYF
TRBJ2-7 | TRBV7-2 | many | CASSPGLAGGFGEQYF
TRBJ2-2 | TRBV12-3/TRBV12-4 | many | CASSLTGATGELFF
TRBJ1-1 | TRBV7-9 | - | CASSLQRQGGATEAFF
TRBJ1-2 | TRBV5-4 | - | CASSLGASGPYGYTF
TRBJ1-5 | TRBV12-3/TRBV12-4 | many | CASTLGQGINQPQHF
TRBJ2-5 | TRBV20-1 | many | CSAKVFETQYF
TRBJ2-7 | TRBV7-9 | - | CASSLGKGWTYEQYF
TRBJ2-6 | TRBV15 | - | CATSRRGQGFSSGANVLTF
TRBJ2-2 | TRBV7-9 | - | CASSTTGTAGTGELFF
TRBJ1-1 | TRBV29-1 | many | CSVEGGATEAFF
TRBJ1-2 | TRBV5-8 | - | CASSRRLNRGYTF
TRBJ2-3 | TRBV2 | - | CASSAERELSDTQYF
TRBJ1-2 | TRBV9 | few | CASRAGTGANYGYTF
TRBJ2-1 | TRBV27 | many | CASSLLPGTGGNEQFF
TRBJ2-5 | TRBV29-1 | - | CSVDVSGETQYF
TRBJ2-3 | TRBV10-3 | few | CAISAGTGPGDTQYF
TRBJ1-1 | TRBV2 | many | CASSEETASEAFF
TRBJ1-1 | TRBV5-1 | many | CASSLVFRGQVRTEAFF
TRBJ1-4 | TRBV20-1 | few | CSARKTATNEKLFF
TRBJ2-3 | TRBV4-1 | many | CASRPSRSTDTQYF
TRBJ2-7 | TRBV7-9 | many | CASSLVRLGKQPMQYF
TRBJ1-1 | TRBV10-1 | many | CASSEGSGRPNTEAFF
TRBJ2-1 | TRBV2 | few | CASSELGFKTREFF
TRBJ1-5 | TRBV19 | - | CASSMGGRGNQPQHF
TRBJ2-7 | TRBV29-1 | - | CSVEKGWGTGGHEQYF
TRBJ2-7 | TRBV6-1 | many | CASSDNGTPRHEQYF
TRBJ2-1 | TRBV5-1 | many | CASSAREGRNEQFF
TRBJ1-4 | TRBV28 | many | CASSVSGSRNLGKLFF
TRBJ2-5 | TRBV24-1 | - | CATGRGTGGSKQETQYF
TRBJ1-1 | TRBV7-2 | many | CASSSTTVTEAFF
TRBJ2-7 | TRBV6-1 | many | CASSEFERKHEQYF
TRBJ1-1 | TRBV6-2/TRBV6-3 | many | CASRRGFTAEAFF
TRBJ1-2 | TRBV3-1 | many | CASSQIGLYGYTF
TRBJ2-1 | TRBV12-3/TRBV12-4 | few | CASSLVGVRAAPFF
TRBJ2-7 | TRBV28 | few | CASSFWTGSSYEQYF
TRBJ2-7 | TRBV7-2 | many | CASSFPGTGRVEQYF
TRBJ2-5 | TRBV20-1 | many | CSAPRPRAGETQYF
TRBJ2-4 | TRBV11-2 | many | CASSFIRGRGNPNIQYF